These T cell receptor beta chains were read from a single sample in a study of blood T cell repertoires in COVID-19. Profiling relied on immunoSEQ multiplex PCR, and the TCRdb table lists in-frame clones only, not all of them. Counted here are some 85,000 clones, around three quarters occurring once; the ten biggest clones make up roughly 50%. The material sequenced was peripheral blood. These receptors all come from a human donor in a cohort sampled during active COVID-19. Both conserved end residues are trimmed from each CDR3. Each record gives: J gene, V gene, clone size, CDR3 protein. Size tells how often a clone was seen (once, few, many) or the class of an expanded clone, and some rows leave it out.

>TRBJ1-1|TRBV6-6|NA
ASSPRDRLTEAF
>TRBJ1-6|TRBV7-9|NA
ASSFDRGNSPLH
>TRBJ1-4|TRBV28|NA
ASRAAGRGTNEKLF
>TRBJ2-1|TRBV6-6|few
ASSFSTRNEQF
>TRBJ2-1|TRBV11-2|NA
ASSPTYSSYNEQF
>TRBJ2-2|TRBV5-4|NA
ASRPTGGPGELF
>TRBJ1-2|TRBV28|NA
ASRPFTGNYGYT
>TRBJ1-3|TRBV4-2|once
ASTPFSSGNTIY
>TRBJ2-7|TRBV7-9|NA
ASSLAGGQGVQY
>TRBJ2-5|TRBV28|NA
ASKDPGTQY
>TRBJ1-6|TRBV28|once
ASSLEGGSPLH
>TRBJ1-1|TRBV19|few
ASRTGWGTEAF
>TRBJ1-5|TRBV27|few
ASSRTGGNQPQH
>TRBJ2-3|TRBV15|NA
ATSRGPGLGTDTQY
>TRBJ2-3|TRBV5-1|NA
ASSLSGDHTDTQY
>TRBJ2-5|TRBV7-9|NA
ASSLGIYEVETQY
>TRBJ1-1|TRBV29-1|few
SVDRGTDTEAF
>TRBJ1-3|TRBV9|NA
ASSSQPGREDTIY
>TRBJ2-7|TRBV5-6|NA
ASSRRQGWPYEQY
>TRBJ1-1|TRBV14|NA
ASSPGDTEAF
>TRBJ2-7|TRBV7-8|NA
ASSTSGTTSYEQY
>TRBJ1-5|TRBV19|NA
ASRQGLQPQH
>TRBJ1-5|TRBV5-6|NA
ASSFRQGGNSNQPQH
>TRBJ1-5|TRBV4-1|NA
ASSHPQSGNQPQH
>TRBJ2-2|TRBV4-3|NA
ASSAHPQAGELF
>TRBJ2-1|TRBV5-1|NA
ASSPGQLNEQF
>TRBJ2-6|TRBV4-3|NA
ASSWRGGKGANVLT
>TRBJ2-7|TRBV7-8|few
ASSSPWESYEQY
>TRBJ1-1|TRBV14|NA
ASSQQGYTEAF
>TRBJ1-2|TRBV7-9|few
ASSLGTGYGYT
>TRBJ1-4|TRBV6-6|NA
ASSYTGTNEKLF
>TRBJ2-7|TRBV29-1|NA
SAEDSLDEQY
>TRBJ2-5|TRBV4-3|few
ASSPAGGRAGETQY
>TRBJ1-1|TRBV28|NA
ASRPPRRNTEAF
>TRBJ2-3|TRBV30|NA
AWRYGVAADTQY
>TRBJ1-6|TRBV6-5|few
ASSLRTETNSPLH
>TRBJ1-5|TRBV6-1|few
ASSDTKSGYSNQPQH
>TRBJ2-3|TRBV6-4|few
ASSDTGGQPDTQY
>TRBJ2-3|TRBV2|NA
ASIRGITDTQY
>TRBJ2-2|TRBV9|many
ASSVGLAGGRTGELF
>TRBJ2-7|TRBV11-2|NA
ASSRRRTSGSIYEQY
>TRBJ2-1|TRBV5-6|NA
ASSFGGRAENEQF
>TRBJ1-5|TRBV19|NA
ASREKTGYRNQPQH
>TRBJ2-3|TRBV11-2|NA
ASRSGTVLSTQY
>TRBJ2-7|TRBV1|few
TSSRKGRTSGYYEQY
>TRBJ1-2|TRBV5-6|NA
ASSLASQSYGYT
>TRBJ2-1|TRBV6-2/TRBV6-3|NA
ASSPGGRGNEQF
>TRBJ2-7|TRBV5-5|NA
ASSPDRDRFNEQY
>TRBJ2-1|TRBV7-7|NA
ASTLIDISPRNEQF
>TRBJ1-2|TRBV19|NA
ASSIDRVRGYT
>TRBJ1-2|TRBV28|NA
ASSPDSTGTDNYGYT
>TRBJ2-3|TRBV5-6|NA
ASSLGQFTDTQY
>TRBJ2-1|TRBV7-6|NA
ASSFQAYNEQF
>TRBJ2-1|TRBV29-1|NA
SEGDRVPRRQVYEQF
>TRBJ2-5|TRBV28|NA
ASSVTGGRGETQY
>TRBJ1-2|TRBV25-1|NA
ASSEYRGNGYT
>TRBJ2-1|TRBV7-9|NA
ASSLSGRAEARYNEQF
>TRBJ2-2|TRBV3-1/TRBV3-2|NA
ASSQYRTRSNTGELF
>TRBJ2-3|TRBV4-1|NA
ASSQPGGTRGDTQY
>TRBJ1-6|TRBV5-1|NA
ASSERTDGRALH